This is a list of T cell receptor beta chains from one sample in a study of shared clonotypes between healthy human individuals. TCRdb's copy holds only in-frame clones and misses some; the assay was immunoSEQ multiplex PCR. The sample has more than 1 million clones; about 84% are singletons. The sequencing sample was made of memory CD4+ T cells from PBMCs. The receptors shown here come from a man between 18 and 29 years old in good health. Some clones in this sample may be carry-over from other donors' samples. Each CDR3 is given with its conserved first and last residue. The order of the fields is D gene, V gene, clone size, J gene, CDR3 DNA, CDR3 protein. D genes are given only for firm matches. Size is stated for part of the rows, as once, few or many counts, or as a class when the clone is expanded.

>TRBD1|TRBV30|NA|TRBJ1-4
TGTGCCTGGAGATTGGGGACAGGGGACGAAAAACTGTTTTTT
CAWRLGTGDEKLFF
>TRBD1|TRBV14|NA|TRBJ2-1
TGTGCCAGCAGCCATCCCCAGGGGGATGAGCAGTTCTTC
CASSHPQGDEQFF
>NA|TRBV7-2|NA|TRBJ2-5
TGTGCCAGCAGCCCGGAGGTGGGGGGCCAAGAGACCCAGTACTTC
CASSPEVGGQETQYF
>NA|TRBV5-4|NA|TRBJ2-3
TGTGCCAGCAGCTCCAGAGGAGATACGCAGTATTTT
CASSSRGDTQYF
>NA|TRBV11-2|NA|TRBJ1-2
TGTGCCAGCAGCCGTTCCCTGGGAGACAGTTATGGCTACACCTTC
CASSRSLGDSYGYTF
>NA|TRBV19|NA|TRBJ2-7
TGTGCCAGTACCCCGACGGGACGGTCCGGCGAGCAGTACTTC
CASTPTGRSGEQYF
>NA|TRBV5-1|NA|TRBJ2-7
TGCGCCAGCAGCTCCGGCCTACTAAGCTCCTACGAGCAGTACTTC
CASSSGLLSSYEQYF
>TRBD2|TRBV27|NA|TRBJ2-4
TGTGCCAGCAGTGGACCGGGAGGGCCGGAAAACATTCAGTACTTC
CASSGPGGPENIQYF
>TRBD1|TRBV6-1|NA|TRBJ1-5
TGTGCCAGCGGGGATTTAGACAGGGGCTATCAGCCCCAGCATTTT
CASGDLDRGYQPQHF
>NA|TRBV19|few|TRBJ2-3
TGTAAGATTCAGGACTCTACAGATACGCAGTATTTT
CKIQDSTDTQYF
>NA|TRBV7-2|NA|TRBJ2-5
TGTGCCAGCAGCTTCGAGGCAGTCTTAGAGACCCAGTACTTC
CASSFEAVLETQYF
>TRBD1|TRBV7-9|NA|TRBJ2-2
TGTGCCAGCAGCTTAGCGACAGGGGGCAGGACCGGGGAGCTGTTTTTT
CASSLATGGRTGELFF
>TRBD1|TRBV29-1|NA|TRBJ2-3
TGCAGCGTCGACAGGGGTCGGGATACGCAGTATTTT
CSVDRGRDTQYF
>TRBD1|TRBV13|NA|TRBJ2-7
TGTGCCAGCAGCCCCGAAAACACAGGGGCTGGCACCTACGAGCAGTACTTC
CASSPENTGAGTYEQYF
>TRBD1|TRBV11-3|few|TRBJ2-1
TGTGCCAGCAGCGGAGGTGGGACAGGTCGCTACAATGAGCAGTTCTTC
CASSGGGTGRYNEQFF
>NA|TRBV5-1|NA|TRBJ2-5
TGCGCCAGCAGCCAGCAAGCGGAAGAGACCCAGTACTTC
CASSQQAEETQYF
>NA|TRBV7-9|NA|TRBJ2-1
TGTGCCAGCAGCCGCGGGACCCCTGCCTACAATGAGCAGTTCTTC
CASSRGTPAYNEQFF
>NA|TRBV7-3|few|TRBJ1-1
TGTGCCAGCAGCTTAACTGATGGGACTGAAGCTTTCTTT
CASSLTDGTEAFF
>TRBD1|TRBV28|NA|TRBJ1-2
TGTGCCAGCAGACCTGGACAGGGGGGCCCTGGCTACACCTTC
CASRPGQGGPGYTF
>NA|TRBV2|NA|TRBJ2-6
TGTGCCAGCAGTCCAAATACTGGGGCCAACGTCCTGACTTTC
CASSPNTGANVLTF
>NA|TRBV7-2|once|TRBJ1-6
TGTGCCAGCCCGCCCCCCGGGGAAAGGGGTAATTCACCCCTCCACTTT
CASPPPGERGNSPLHF
>TRBD1|TRBV30|NA|TRBJ1-1
TGTGCCTGGAGTCTTACAGGGGGCGCGAGGACTGAAGCTTTCTTT
CAWSLTGGARTEAFF
>TRBD1|TRBV5-1|NA|TRBJ1-3
TGCGCCAGCAGCAAAGACAGGGACACCATATATTTT
CASSKDRDTIYF
>TRBD1|TRBV30|NA|TRBJ2-5
TGTGCCTGGAGTTTGGGACAGGGGGCTTGGGAGACCCAGTACTTC
CAWSLGQGAWETQYF
>TRBD2|TRBV19|NA|TRBJ2-1
TGTGCCAGTAGTAGAAGTAGCGGGAGGATCTACAATGAGCAGTTCTTC
CASSRSSGRIYNEQFF
>NA|TRBV11-2|NA|TRBJ2-7
TGTGCCAGCAGCTCGCCGGGACTCACATCCTACGAGCAGTACTTC
CASSSPGLTSYEQYF
>NA|TRBV27|NA|TRBJ2-3
TGTGCCAGCAGTTTACGGCAGGGGTTCTACACAGATACGCAGTATTTT
CASSLRQGFYTDTQYF
>TRBD1|TRBV27|NA|TRBJ1-1
TGTGCCAGCAGTCTAACCCCCAGGGGGCCGTCTGAAGCTTTCTTT
CASSLTPRGPSEAFF
>TRBD1|TRBV6-1|NA|TRBJ2-2
TGTGCCAGCAGACGACAGGGCGGCACCGGGGAGCTGTTTTTT
CASRRQGGTGELFF
>NA|TRBV2|NA|TRBJ2-2
TGTGCCAGCAGTGAGACGGCCGGGGAGCTGTTTTTT
CASSETAGELFF
>NA|TRBV2|NA|TRBJ1-4
TGTGCCAGCAAGGAGGACAGCCTTGCAACTAATGAAAAACTGTTTTTT
CASKEDSLATNEKLFF
>NA|TRBV7-2|NA|TRBJ1-1
TGTGCCAGCAGCTTAGTTCTGGCCACTGAAGCTTTCTTT
CASSLVLATEAFF
>NA|TRBV7-2|once|TRBJ1-4
TGTGCCAGTAGCCGGGACGGTAATGAAAAACTGTTTTTT
CASSRDGNEKLFF
>NA|TRBV11-2|NA|TRBJ2-1
TGTGCCAGCAGCTTAGTCAGGGGGGTCAATGAGCAGTTCTTC
CASSLVRGVNEQFF
>TRBD1|TRBV5-1|NA|TRBJ1-1
TGCGCCAGCAGCCCGGGGACAGGGGGCGCGGGTACTGAAGCTTTCTTT
CASSPGTGGAGTEAFF
>NA|TRBV14|NA|TRBJ2-5
TGTGCCAGCAGCCAAGAGATCGGTCGGAGCGGGGAGACCCAGTACTTC
CASSQEIGRSGETQYF
>NA|TRBV4-1|NA|TRBJ1-2
TGCGCCAGCAGCCAAGACACAGGGCGCTATGGCTACACCTTC
CASSQDTGRYGYTF
>NA|TRBV5-4|NA|TRBJ2-7
TGTGCCAGCAGCGCCGACGGGGGACAGCACTACGAGCAGTACTTC
CASSADGGQHYEQYF
>NA|TRBV12-5|NA|TRBJ1-5
TGTGCTAGTGGTAATAATTGGGATCAGCCCCAGCATTTT
CASGNNWDQPQHF
>TRBD2|TRBV2|NA|TRBJ2-7
TGTGCCAGCAGCGCGCTAGCGGGAGATACCTACGAGCAGTACTTC
CASSALAGDTYEQYF
>TRBD2|TRBV7-2|once|TRBJ2-1
TGTGCCAGCACCATATTACGGGCGGGAGGGCCCCAGTTCTTC
CASTILRAGGPQFF
>NA|TRBV2|NA|TRBJ1-4
TGTGCCGGATGGGGGCTTGGCCAGGAAAAACTGTTTTTT
CAGWGLGQEKLFF
>NA|TRBV5-1|NA|TRBJ2-7
TGCGCCAGCAGCTTGGATTTAAACCCGGGAGCGCCCTACGAGCAGTACTTC
CASSLDLNPGAPYEQYF
>NA|TRBV29-1|few|TRBJ2-2
TGCAGCGCCAGTAGCGATCTGGAGCTGTTTTTT
CSASSDLELFF
>TRBD1|TRBV6-6|many|TRBJ2-3
TGTGCCAGCATTATATATCCGGGACAGGGACCAGATACGCAGTATTTT
CASIIYPGQGPDTQYF
>NA|TRBV19|NA|TRBJ2-2
TGTGCCAGTAGTGAAGGGATAGGTTTCGGTGAGACCGGGGAGCTGTTTTTT
CASSEGIGFGETGELFF
>NA|TRBV5-1|NA|TRBJ2-2
TGCGCCAGCAGCTTGCAGGGAACCCCCGGGGAGCTGTTTTTT
CASSLQGTPGELFF
>NA|TRBV6-1|NA|TRBJ2-7
TGTGCCACCACGTACTACGAGCAGTACTTC
CATTYYEQYF
>NA|TRBV14|NA|TRBJ1-2
TGTGCCAGCAGCCGGACAGCTAACTATGGCTACACCTTC
CASSRTANYGYTF
>NA|TRBV5-1|NA|TRBJ1-4
TGCGCCAGCAGCTTGCCGGGGAGGGGCGGCGAAAAACTGTTTTTT
CASSLPGRGGEKLFF
>TRBD1|TRBV10-3|once|TRBJ2-3
TGTGCCACCCTGGACTTTGTACAGGGGGATACGCAGTATTTT
CATLDFVQGDTQYF
>NA|TRBV10-3|NA|TRBJ1-4
TGTGCCATCGCTTCGGGGGTCGGGGAAAAACTGTTTTTT
CAIASGVGEKLFF
>TRBD2|TRBV5-1|NA|TRBJ2-6
TGCGCCAGCAGCATCGGGACTAGCGGGAGAGGCGGGGCCAACGTCCTGACTTTC
CASSIGTSGRGGANVLTF
>NA|TRBV6-1|NA|TRBJ1-5
TGTGCCAGCAGTGACTTGCCCAGCAATCAGCCCCAGCATTTT
CASSDLPSNQPQHF
>TRBD1|TRBV11-3|NA|TRBJ1-1
TGTGCCAGCAGCCCGACTACAGGGGGGCACGCTGAAGCTTTCTTT
CASSPTTGGHAEAFF
>NA|TRBV25-1|NA|TRBJ1-6
TGTGCCAGCAGGGACATAGATTCACCCCTCCACTTT
CASRDIDSPLHF
>NA|TRBV5-8|NA|TRBJ2-1
TGTGCCAGCAGTCAAGGCCTCCACAAATACAATGAGCAGTTCTTC
CASSQGLHKYNEQFF
>TRBD1|TRBV19|NA|TRBJ1-5
TGTGCCAGTAGTATTTGGTCCCAGGGGGCCAATCAGCCCCAGCATTTT
CASSIWSQGANQPQHF
>NA|TRBV27|NA|TRBJ2-5
TGTGCCAGCGCTAGGAAACTGGGAGAGACCCAGTACTTC
CASARKLGETQYF